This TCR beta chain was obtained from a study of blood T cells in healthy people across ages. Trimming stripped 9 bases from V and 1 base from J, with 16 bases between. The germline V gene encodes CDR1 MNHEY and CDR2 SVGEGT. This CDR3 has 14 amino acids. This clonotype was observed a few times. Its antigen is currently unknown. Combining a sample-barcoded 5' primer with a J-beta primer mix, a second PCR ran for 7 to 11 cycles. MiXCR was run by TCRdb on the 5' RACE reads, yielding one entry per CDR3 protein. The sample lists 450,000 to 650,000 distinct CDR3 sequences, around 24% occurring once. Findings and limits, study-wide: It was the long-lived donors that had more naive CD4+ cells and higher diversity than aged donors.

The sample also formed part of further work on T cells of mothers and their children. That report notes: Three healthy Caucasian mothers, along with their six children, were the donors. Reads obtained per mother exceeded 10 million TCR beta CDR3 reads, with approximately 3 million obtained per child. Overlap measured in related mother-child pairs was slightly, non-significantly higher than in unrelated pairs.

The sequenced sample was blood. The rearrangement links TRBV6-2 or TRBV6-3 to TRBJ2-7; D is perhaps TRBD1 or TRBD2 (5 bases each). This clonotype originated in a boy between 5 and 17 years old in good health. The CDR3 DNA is TGTGCCAGTGACGCCGGGACGGGTTCCTACGAGCAGTACTTC. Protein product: CASDAGTGSYEQYF.